This T cell receptor (beta chain) was sequenced during a study of chemoradiotherapy in HPV16-positive cancers. General observations from the study: HPV-specific T cells were functionally defined from only two HPV16-positive patients. Non-HPV-specific T cells did not expand in tumors during treatment, whereas candidate HPV-specific clones and E7-related motifs did.

This clone has just one count. Its specificity is unknown. Generated by immunoSEQ multiplex PCR, the TCRdb table keeps only in-frame clones and is missing some. The table has around 30,000 clones, around 90% seen once. From germline, CDR1 is SGHTA and CDR2 FQGNSA. V lost 5 bases and J 2 bases, leaving 11 bases between the germline ends. The CDR3 has 14 residues. The rearrangement uses TRBV7-2 and TRBJ2-3; the D gene is possibly TRBD1 (6 bases). The sequencing here drew on blood, taken from a patient who underwent chemoradiotherapy. The receptor was derived from a human donor with HPV-associated anogenital cancer. The CDR3 nucleotides are TGTGCCAGCAGCCCAGGACAGTCCACAGATACGCAGTATTTT. It is translated as CASSPGQSTDTQYF.